This TCR beta chain was obtained from a study of CD8+ T cells in alopecia areata. Treatment indicated: oral pan-JAK inhibitor, 5-10 mg twice daily. TCR sequencing used cDNA made by reverse transcription of extracted RNA. Assay used: immunoSEQ multiplex PCR; TCRdb lists only in-frame clones, some missing. The sample records around 170,000 clones, approximately 51% being singletons. Trimming took 5 bases from V and 6 from J, leaving 22 bases between them. Germline lookup yields CDR1 SGHTA and CDR2 FQGNSA. This CDR3 has 17 amino acids. The rearrangement joins TRBV7-2 to TRBJ2-2; D gene unclear. The sample was CD8+ T cells sorted from blood, taken at week 52, from a patient treated with tofacitinib. The receptor was derived from a human donor with alopecia areata. The CDR3 DNA sequence: TGTGCCAGCAGCCTCTCGATGCGCCCTGGGGTCCCCGGGGAGCTGTTTTTT. Its protein is CASSLSMRPGVPGELFF.